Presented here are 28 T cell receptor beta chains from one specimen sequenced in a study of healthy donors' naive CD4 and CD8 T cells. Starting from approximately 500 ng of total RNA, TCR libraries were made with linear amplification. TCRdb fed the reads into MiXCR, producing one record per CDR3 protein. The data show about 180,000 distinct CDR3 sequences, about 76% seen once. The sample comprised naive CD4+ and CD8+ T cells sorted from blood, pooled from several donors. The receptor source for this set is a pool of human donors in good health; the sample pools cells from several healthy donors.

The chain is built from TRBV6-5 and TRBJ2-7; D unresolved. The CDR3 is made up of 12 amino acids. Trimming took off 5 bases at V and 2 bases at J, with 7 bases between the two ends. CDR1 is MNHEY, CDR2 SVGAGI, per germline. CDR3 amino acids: CASSDGPYEQYF. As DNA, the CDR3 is TGTGCCAGCAGTGACGGACCCTACGAGCAGTACTTC.

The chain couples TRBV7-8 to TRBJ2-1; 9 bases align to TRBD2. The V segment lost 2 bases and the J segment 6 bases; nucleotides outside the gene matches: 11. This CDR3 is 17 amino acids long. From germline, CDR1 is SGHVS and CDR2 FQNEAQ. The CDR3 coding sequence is TGTGCCAGCAGCTTATCGAGGGCGCTAGCGGGACCCAATGAGCAGTTCTTC. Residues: CASSLSRALAGPNEQFF.

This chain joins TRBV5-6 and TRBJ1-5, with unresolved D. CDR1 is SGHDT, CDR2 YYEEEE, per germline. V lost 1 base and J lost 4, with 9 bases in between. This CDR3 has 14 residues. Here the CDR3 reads CASSLSRNNQPQHF. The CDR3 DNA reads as TGTGCCAGCAGCTTGTCTCGGAATAATCAGCCCCAGCATTTT. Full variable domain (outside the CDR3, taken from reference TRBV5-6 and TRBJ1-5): DAGVTQSPTHLIKTRGQQVTLRCSPKSGHDTVSWYQQALGQGPQFIFQYYEEEERQRGNFPDRFSGHQFPNYSSELNVNALLLGDSALYLCASSLSRNNQPQHFGDGTRLSIL.

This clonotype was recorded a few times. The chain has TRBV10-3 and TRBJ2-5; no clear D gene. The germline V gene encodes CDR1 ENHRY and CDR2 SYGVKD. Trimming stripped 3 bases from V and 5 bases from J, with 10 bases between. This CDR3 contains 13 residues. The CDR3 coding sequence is TGTGCCATCAGTGATTCGGTGGTGGAGACCCAGTACTTC. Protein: CAISDSVVETQYF.

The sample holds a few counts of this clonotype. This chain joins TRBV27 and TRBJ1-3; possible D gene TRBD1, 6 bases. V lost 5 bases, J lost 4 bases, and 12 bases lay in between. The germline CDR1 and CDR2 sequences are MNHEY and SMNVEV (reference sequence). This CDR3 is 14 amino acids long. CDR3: CASSPGTRGNTIYF. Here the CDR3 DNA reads TGTGCCAGCAGTCCCGGGACAAGAGGAAACACCATATATTTT.

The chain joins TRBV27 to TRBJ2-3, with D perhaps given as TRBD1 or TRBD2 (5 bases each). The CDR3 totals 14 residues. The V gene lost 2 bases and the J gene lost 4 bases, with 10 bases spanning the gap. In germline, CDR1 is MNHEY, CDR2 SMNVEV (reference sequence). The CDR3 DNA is TGTGCCAGCAGTTTAGAGAGAGGGGCAGATACGCAGTATTTT. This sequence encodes CASSLERGADTQYF.

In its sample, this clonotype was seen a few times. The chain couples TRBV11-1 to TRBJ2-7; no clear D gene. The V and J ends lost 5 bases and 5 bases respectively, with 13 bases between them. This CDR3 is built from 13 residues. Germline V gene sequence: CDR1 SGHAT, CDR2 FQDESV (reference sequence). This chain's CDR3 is CASSLIVGNEQYF. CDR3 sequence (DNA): TGTGCCAGCAGCCTTATTGTGGGGAACGAGCAGTACTTC.

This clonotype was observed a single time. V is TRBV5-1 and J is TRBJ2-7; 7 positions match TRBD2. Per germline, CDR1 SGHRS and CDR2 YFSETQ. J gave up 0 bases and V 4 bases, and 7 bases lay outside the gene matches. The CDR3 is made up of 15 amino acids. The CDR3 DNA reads TGCGCCAGCAGCCGGGAAGCGGGAAGCTCCTACGAGCAGTACTTC. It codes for CASSREAGSSYEQYF.

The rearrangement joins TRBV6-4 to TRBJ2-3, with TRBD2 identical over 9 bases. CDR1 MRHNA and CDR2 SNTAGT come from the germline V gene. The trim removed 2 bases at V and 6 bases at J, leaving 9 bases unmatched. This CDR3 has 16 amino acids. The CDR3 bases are TGTGCCAGCAGTGACCGCGGGAGGGCCTTCAAGGATACGCAGTATTTT. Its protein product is CASSDRGRAFKDTQYF.

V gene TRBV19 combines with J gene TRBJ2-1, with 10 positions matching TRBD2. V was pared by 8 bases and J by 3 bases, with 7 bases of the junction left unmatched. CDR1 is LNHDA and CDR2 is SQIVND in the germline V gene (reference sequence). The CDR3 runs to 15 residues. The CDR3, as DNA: TGTGCCAGTGGTCGGACTAGCGGTAACTACAATGAGCAGTTCTTC. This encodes CASGRTSGNYNEQFF. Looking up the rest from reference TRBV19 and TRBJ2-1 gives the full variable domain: DGGITQSPKYLFRKEGQNVTLSCEQNLNHDAMYWYRQDPGQGLRLIYYSQIVNDFQKGDIAEGYSVSREKKESFPLTVTSAQKNPTAFYLCASGRTSGNYNEQFFGPGTRLTVL.

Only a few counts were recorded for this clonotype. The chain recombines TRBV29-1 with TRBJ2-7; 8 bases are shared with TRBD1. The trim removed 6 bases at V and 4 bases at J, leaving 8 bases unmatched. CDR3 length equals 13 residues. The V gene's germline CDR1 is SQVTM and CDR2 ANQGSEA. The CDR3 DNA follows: TGCAGCGTAGCGGACAGGGTCGATTACGAGCAGTACTTC. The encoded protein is CSVADRVDYEQYF.

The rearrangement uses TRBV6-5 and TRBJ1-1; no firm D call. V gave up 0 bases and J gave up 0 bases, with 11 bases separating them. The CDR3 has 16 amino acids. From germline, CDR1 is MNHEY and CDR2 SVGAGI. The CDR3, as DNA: TGTGCCAGCAGTTACTCGACCGGGGAAATGAACACTGAAGCTTTCTTT. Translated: CASSYSTGEMNTEAFF.

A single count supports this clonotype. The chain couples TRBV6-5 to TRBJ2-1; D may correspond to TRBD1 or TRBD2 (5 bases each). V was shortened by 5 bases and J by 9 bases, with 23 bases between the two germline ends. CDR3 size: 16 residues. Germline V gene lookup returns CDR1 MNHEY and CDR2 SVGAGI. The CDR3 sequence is CASSVNPGPPDGEQFF. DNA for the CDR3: TGTGCCAGCAGTGTAAACCCGGGACCACCCGACGGTGAGCAGTTCTTC.

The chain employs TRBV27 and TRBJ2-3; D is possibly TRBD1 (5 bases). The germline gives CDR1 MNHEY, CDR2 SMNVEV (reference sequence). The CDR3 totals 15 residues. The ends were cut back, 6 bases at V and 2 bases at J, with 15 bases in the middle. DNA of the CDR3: TGTGCCAGCAGCACCGTACCAGGGTTCACAGATACGCAGTATTTT. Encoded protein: CASSTVPGFTDTQYF.

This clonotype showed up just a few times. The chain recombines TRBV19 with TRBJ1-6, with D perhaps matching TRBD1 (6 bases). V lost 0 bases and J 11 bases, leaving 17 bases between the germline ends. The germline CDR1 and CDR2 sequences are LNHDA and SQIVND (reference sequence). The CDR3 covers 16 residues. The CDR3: CASSIDPRRRGTPLHF. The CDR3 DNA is TGTGCCAGTAGTATAGATCCGCGCAGGAGGGGGACACCCCTCCACTTT.

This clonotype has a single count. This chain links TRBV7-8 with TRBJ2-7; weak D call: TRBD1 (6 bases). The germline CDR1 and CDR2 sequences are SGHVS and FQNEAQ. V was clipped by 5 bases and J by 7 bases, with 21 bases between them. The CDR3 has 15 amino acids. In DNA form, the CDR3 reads TGTGCCAGCAGCATCCGGACAGCTCGCGCCCGGGAGCAGTACTTC. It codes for CASSIRTARAREQYF.

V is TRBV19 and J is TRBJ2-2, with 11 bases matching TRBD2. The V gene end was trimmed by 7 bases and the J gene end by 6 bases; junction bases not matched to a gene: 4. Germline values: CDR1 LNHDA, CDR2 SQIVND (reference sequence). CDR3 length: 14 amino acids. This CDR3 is CASTTSGSAGELFF. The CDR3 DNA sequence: TGTGCCAGTACTACTAGCGGGAGCGCCGGGGAGCTGTTTTTT.

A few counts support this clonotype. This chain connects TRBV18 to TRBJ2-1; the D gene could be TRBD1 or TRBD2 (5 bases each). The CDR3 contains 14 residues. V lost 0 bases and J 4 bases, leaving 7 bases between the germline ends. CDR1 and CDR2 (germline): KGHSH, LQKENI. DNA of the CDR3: TGTGCCAGCTCACCACCGGGGACGTACAATGAGCAGTTCTTC. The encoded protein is CASSPPGTYNEQFF.

The CDR3 DNA follows: TGCGCCAGCAGCTTGTTGGGCCGGAGCTCCTACAATGAGCAGTTCTTC. It is translated as CASSLLGRSSYNEQFF. The chain uses TRBV5-1 and TRBJ2-1; no definite D call. The germline CDR1 and CDR2 sequences are SGHRS and YFSETQ. The germline V and J ends were trimmed by 1 base and 0 bases, with 11 bases remaining between them. The CDR3 spans 16 residues.

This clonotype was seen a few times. In nucleotides, the CDR3 is TGCGCCAGCAGCCAAGAGGGAAGAGAGTCTAACTATGGCTACACCTTC. Its translation is CASSQEGRESNYGYTF. The gene calls are TRBV4-3 and TRBJ1-2; D unresolved. V lost 0 bases, J lost 0 bases, and 11 bases lay in between. The germline gives CDR1 LGHNA, CDR2 YSLEER. CDR3 length equals 16 residues.

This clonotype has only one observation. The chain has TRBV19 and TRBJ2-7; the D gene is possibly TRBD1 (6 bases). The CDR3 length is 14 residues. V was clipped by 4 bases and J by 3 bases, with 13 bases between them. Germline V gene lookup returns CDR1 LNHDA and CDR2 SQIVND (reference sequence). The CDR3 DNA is TGTGCCAGTAGTAGTACTGCGACAGGCTACGAGCAGTACTTC. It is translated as CASSSTATGYEQYF.

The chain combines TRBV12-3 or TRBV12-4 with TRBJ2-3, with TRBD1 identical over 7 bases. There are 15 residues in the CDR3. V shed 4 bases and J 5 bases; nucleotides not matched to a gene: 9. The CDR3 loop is CASSSRQGRVDTQYF. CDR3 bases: TGTGCCAGCAGTTCCAGACAGGGAAGGGTAGATACGCAGTATTTT.

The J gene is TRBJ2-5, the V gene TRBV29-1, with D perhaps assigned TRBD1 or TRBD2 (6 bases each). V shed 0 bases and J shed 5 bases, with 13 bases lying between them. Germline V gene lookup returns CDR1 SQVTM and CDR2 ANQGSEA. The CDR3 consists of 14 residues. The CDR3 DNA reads TGCAGCGTTGAAGATCCCCGGGGGCGGGAGACCCAGTACTTC. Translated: CSVEDPRGRETQYF.

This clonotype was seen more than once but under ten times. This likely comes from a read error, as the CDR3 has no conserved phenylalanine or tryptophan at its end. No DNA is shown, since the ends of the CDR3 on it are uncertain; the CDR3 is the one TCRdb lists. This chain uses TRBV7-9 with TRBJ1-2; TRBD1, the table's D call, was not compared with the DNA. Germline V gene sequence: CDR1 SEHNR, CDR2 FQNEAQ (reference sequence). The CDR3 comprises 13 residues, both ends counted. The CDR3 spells CASSTDLDRGVEI.

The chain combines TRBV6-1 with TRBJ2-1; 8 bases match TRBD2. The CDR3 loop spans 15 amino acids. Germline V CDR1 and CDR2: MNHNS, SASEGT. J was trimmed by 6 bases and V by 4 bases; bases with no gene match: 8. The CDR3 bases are TGTGCCAGCAGTGTAGCGGGGAATAACCCCAATGAGCAGTTCTTC. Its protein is CASSVAGNNPNEQFF.

The CDR3 coding sequence is TGTGCCAGCAGCAGGGGAGGCTCCTACGAGCAGTACTTC. Translated: CASSRGGSYEQYF. The chain recombines TRBV27 with TRBJ2-7; D tentatively reads TRBD1 or TRBD2 (6 bases each). Trimming shortened V by 6 bases and J by 0 bases, and 9 bases separated the two germline ends. The CDR3 extends over 13 amino acids. Germline values: CDR1 MNHEY, CDR2 SMNVEV (reference sequence).

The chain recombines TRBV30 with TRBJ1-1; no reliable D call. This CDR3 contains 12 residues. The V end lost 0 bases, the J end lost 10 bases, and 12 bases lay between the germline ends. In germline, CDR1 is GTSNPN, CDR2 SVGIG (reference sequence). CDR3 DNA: TGTGCCTGGAGTGTAAATAGGCTGGGAGCTTTCTTT. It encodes CAWSVNRLGAFF.

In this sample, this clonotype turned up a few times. The CDR3 region is CASSATGQNYGYTF. The CDR3, as DNA: TGTGCCAGTAGTGCAACGGGACAGAACTATGGCTACACCTTC. The chain carries TRBV19 and TRBJ1-2; 7 bases match TRBD1. Per the germline V gene, CDR1 is LNHDA and CDR2 is SQIVND (reference sequence). The ends lost 5 bases at V and 2 bases at J; junction bases unmatched: 5. This CDR3 region has 14 residues.